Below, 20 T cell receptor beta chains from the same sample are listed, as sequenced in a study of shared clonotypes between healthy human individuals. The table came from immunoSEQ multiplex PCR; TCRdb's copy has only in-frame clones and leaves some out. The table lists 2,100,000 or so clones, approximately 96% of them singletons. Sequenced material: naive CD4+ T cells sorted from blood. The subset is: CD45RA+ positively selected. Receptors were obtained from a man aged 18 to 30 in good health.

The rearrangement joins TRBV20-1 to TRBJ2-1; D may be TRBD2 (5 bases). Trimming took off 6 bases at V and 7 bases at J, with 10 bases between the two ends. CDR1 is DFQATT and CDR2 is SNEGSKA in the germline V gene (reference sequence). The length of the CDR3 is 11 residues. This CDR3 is CSANPGNEQFF. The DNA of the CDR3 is TGCAGTGCGAACCCGGGGAATGAGCAGTTCTTC.

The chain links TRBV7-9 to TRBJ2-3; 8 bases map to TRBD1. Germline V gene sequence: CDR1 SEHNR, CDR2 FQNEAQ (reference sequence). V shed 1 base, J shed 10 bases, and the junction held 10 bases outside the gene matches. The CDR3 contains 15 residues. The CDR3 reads CASSLGGQAPVAQYF. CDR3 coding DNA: TGTGCCAGCAGCTTAGGGGGACAGGCACCCGTCGCGCAGTATTTT.

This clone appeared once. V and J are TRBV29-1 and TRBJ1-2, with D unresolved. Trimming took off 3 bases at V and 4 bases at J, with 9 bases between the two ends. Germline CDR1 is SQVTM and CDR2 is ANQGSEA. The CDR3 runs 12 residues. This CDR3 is CSVEDPSYGYTF. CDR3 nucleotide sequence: TGCAGCGTTGAGGACCCCTCCTATGGCTACACCTTC. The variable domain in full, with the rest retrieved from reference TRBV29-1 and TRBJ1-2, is SAVISQKPSRDICQRGTSLTIQCQVDSQVTMMFWYRQQPGQSLTLIATANQGSEATYESGFVIDKFPISRPNLTFSTLTVSNMSPEDSSIYLCSVEDPSYGYTFGSGTRLTVV.

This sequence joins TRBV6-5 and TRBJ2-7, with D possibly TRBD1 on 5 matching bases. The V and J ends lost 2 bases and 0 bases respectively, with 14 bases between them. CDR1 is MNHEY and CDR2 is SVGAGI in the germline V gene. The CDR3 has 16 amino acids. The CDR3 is CASSYQKMTDSYEQYF. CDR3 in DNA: TGTGCCAGCAGTTACCAGAAAATGACAGACTCCTACGAGCAGTACTTC.

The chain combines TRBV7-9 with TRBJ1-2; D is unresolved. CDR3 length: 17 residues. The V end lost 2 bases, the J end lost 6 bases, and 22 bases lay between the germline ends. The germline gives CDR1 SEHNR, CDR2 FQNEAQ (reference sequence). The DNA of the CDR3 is TGTGCCAGCAGCTTACTAAGGGCGGGCGCACAGAAAGATGGCTACACCTTC. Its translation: CASSLLRAGAQKDGYTF.

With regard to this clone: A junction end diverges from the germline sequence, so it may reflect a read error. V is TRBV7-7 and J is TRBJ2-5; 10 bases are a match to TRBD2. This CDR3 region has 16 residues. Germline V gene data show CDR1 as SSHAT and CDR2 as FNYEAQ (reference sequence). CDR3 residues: CASSLGLAEGQETQYF. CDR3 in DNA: TGTGCTAGCAGCTTAGGACTAGCGGAGGGACAAGAGACCCAGTACTTC.

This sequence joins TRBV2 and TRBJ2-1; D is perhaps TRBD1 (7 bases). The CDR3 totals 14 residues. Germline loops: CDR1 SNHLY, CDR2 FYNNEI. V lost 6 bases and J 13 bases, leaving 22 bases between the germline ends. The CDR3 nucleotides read TGTGCCAGCAGCGTGGAGGGGGCAAGGTCCCTTCAGTTCTTC. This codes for CASSVEGARSLQFF.

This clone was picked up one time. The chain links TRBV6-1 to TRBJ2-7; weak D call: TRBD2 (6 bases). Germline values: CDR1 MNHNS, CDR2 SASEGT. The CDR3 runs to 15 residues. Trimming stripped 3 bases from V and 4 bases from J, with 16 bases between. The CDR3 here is CASSEPGHGGYEQYF. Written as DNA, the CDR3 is TGTGCCAGCAGTGAGCCAGGCCATGGGGGGTACGAGCAGTACTTC.

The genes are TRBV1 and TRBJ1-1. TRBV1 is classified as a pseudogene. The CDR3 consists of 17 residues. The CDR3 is CTSSQDRLGQANTEAFF. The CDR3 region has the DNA TGCACCAGCAGCCAAGATCGACTAGGGCAGGCGAACACTGAAGCTTTCTTT.

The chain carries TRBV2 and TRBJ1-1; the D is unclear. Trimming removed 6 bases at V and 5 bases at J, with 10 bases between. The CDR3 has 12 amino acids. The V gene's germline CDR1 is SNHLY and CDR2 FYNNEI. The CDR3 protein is CASRSSGTEAFF. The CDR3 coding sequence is TGTGCCAGCAGATCCAGTGGGACTGAAGCTTTCTTT.

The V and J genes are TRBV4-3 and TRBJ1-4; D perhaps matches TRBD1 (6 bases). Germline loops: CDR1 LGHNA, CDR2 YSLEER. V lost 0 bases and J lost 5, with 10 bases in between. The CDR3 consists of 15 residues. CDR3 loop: CASSQDGGQNEKLFF. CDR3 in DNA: TGCGCCAGCAGCCAAGATGGGGGCCAAAATGAAAAACTGTTTTTT.

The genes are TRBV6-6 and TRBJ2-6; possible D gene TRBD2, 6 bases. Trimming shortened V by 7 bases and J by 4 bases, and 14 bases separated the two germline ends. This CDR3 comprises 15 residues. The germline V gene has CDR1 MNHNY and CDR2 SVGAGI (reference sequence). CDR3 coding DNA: TGTGCCAGCACCGCCGGGACTGGAGGGGCCAACGTCCTGACTTTC. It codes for CASTAGTGGANVLTF.

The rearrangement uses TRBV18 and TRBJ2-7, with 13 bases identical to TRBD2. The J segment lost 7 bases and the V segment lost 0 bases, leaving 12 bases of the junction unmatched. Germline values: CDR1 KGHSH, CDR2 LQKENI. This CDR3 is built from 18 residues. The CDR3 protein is CASSPPLSSGTSGMEQYF. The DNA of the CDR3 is TGTGCCAGCTCACCACCGCTATCATCCGGGACTAGCGGGATGGAGCAGTACTTC.

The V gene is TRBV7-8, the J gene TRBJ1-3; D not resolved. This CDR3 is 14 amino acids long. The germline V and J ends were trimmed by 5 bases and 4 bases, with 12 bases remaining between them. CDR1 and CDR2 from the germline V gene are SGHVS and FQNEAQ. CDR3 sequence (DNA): TGTGCCAGCAGCCTCACAGTAAAAGGAAACACCATATATTTT. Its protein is CASSLTVKGNTIYF.

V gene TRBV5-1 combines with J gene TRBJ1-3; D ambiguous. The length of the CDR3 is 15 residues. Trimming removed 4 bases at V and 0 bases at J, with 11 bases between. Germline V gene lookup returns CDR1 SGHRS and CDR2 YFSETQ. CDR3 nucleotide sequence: TGCGCCAGCAGCACCTTAGGAACCTCTGGAAACACCATATATTTT. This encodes CASSTLGTSGNTIYF. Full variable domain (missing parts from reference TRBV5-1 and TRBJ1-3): KAGVTQTPRYLIKTRGQQVTLSCSPISGHRSVSWYQQTPGQGLQFLFEYFSETQRNKGNFPGRFSGRQFSNSRSEMNVSTLELGDSALYLCASSTLGTSGNTIYFGEGSWLTVV.

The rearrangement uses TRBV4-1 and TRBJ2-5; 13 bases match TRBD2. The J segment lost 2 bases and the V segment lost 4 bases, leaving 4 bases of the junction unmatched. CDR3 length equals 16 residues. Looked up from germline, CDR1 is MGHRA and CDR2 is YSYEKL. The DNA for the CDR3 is TGCGCCAGCAGCCCGGGACTAGCGGGGATTCAAGAGACCCAGTACTTC. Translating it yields CASSPGLAGIQETQYF.

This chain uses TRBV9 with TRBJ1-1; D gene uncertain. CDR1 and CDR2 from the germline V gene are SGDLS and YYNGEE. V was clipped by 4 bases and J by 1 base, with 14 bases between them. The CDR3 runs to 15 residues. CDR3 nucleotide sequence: TGTGCCAGCAGCTCTGATGGGGAGTGGAACACTGAAGCTTTCTTT. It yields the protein CASSSDGEWNTEAFF.

The chain's CDR3 is CASSAIPNYLRLTGSHTQYF. CDR3 bases: TGTGCCAGCAGTGCCATTCCAAACTACCTTCGTCTTACAGGGTCACATACGCAGTATTTT. V gene TRBV2 combines with J gene TRBJ2-3; D might be TRBD1 (6 bases). V was cut by 4 bases and J by 7 bases, with 33 bases left in between. The CDR3 contains 20 residues. Germline lookup yields CDR1 SNHLY and CDR2 FYNNEI.

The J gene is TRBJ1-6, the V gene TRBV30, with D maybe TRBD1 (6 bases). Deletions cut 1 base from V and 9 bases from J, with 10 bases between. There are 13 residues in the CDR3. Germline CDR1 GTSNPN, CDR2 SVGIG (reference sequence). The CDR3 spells CAWSDRVSSPLHF. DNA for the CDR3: TGTGCCTGGAGTGACAGGGTTAGTTCACCCCTCCACTTT.

CDR3 sequence (DNA): TGTGCCAGTGGGGGGGAATATGGCTACACCTTC. Its translation: CASGGEYGYTF. V usage is TRBV6-6 and J usage is TRBJ1-2; maybe TRBD1 (5 bases). The CDR3 loop spans 11 amino acids. V was cut by 9 bases and J by 5 bases, with 10 bases left in between. Germline V gene data show CDR1 as MNHNY and CDR2 as SVGAGI (reference sequence).